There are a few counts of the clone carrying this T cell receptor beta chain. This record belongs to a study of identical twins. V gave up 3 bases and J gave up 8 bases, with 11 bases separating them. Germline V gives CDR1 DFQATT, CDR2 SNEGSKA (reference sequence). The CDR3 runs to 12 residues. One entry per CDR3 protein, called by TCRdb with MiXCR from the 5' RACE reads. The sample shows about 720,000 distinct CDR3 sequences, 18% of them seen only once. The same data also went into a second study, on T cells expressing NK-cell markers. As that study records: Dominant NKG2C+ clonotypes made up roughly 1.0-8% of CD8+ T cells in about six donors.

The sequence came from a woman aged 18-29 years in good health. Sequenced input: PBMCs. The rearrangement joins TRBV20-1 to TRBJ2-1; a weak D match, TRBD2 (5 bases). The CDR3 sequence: CSASVNGDEQFF. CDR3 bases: TGCAGTGCTAGTGTCAACGGGGATGAGCAGTTCTTC.